This TCR beta chain was recorded in a study of T cell repertoires in cytomegalovirus infection. Study in general: The authors relied on CMV epitopes, both recently identified HLA-C-restricted and well-studied HLA-B-restricted.

This clonotype was observed a handful of times. Its target is unknown. The CDR3 spans 16 residues. Losses at the gene ends were 0 bases for V and 6 bases for J; bases not matched to a gene: 4. From germline, CDR1 is SGHTA and CDR2 FQGNSA. General study points: Predominance within the ex vivo response was attributable to HLA-C-restricted CMV-specific TCR beta clonotypes. Pooled public TCR beta family frequency picked out CMV carriers with the relevant HLA.

TCRdb ran MiXCR on the reads and lists one entry per CDR3 protein. The table shows some 120,000 distinct CDR3 sequences, with 32% occurring only once. This sequence originates from a human donor in good health (CMV status not recorded). Some clones in this sample may be carry-over from other donors' samples. The specimen comprised CD8+ T cells from cultured PBMCs, sampled from culture after CMV antigen stimulation. The chain has TRBV7-2 and TRBJ2-2, with 10 positions matching TRBD1. The CDR3 coding sequence is TGTGCCAGCAGCTTAGCGTGGACAGGGGGGCCCGGGGAGCTGTTTTTT. Protein product: CASSLAWTGGPGELFF.